Shown below are 18 T cell receptor beta chains from a single sample sequenced in a study of OX40 agonist ivuxolimab in advanced cancers. Here immunoSEQ multiplex PCR was the method, and the copy in TCRdb shows in-frame clones only, minus some. The sample has fewer than 70,000 clones, approximately 82% seen once. Sequenced here: CD4+ or CD8+ T cells sorted from blood, sampled in a trial of the OX40 agonist ivuxolimab. These receptors originate from an adult with an advanced solid tumor such as melanoma, head and neck, liver or kidney cancer.

The table lists this clone with a count of one. V usage is TRBV14 and J usage is TRBJ1-1; tentatively, D is TRBD1 (5 bases). The CDR3 has 14 amino acids. CDR1 is SGHDN, CDR2 FVKESK, per germline. V was shortened by 2 bases and J by 6 bases, with 13 bases between the two germline ends. The CDR3 sequence is CASSQFKGTAEAFF. The CDR3 DNA follows: TGTGCCAGCAGCCAATTCAAGGGGACCGCTGAAGCTTTCTTT. Combining the CDR3 with reference TRBV14 and TRBJ1-1 gives the whole variable domain EAGVTQFPSHSVIEKGQTVTLRCDPISGHDNLYWYRRVMGKEIKFLLHFVKESKQDESGMPNNRFLAERTGGTYSTLKVQPAELEDSGVYFCASSQFKGTAEAFFGQGTRLTVV.

V gene TRBV18 combines with J gene TRBJ1-1, with D uncertain. This CDR3 region has 13 residues. Germline assignment: CDR1 KGHSH and CDR2 LQKENI. V was cut by 7 bases and J by 1 base, with 10 bases left in between. This CDR3 reads CASYNRRNTEAFF. Here the CDR3 DNA reads TGTGCCAGCTACAACCGGAGGAACACTGAAGCTTTCTTT. The full variable domain, its missing parts supplied by reference TRBV18 and TRBJ1-1, is NAGVMQNPRHLVRRRGQEARLRCSPMKGHSHVYWYRQLPEEGLKFMVYLQKENIIDESGMPKERFSAEFPKEGPSILRIQQVVRGDSAAYFCASYNRRNTEAFFGQGTRLTVV.

The genes are TRBV10-3 and TRBJ2-5; maybe TRBD1 (6 bases). The CDR3 extends over 14 amino acids. Trimming pared 5 bases from V and 2 bases from J, leaving 12 bases between. Per the germline V gene, CDR1 is ENHRY and CDR2 is SYGVKD. For the CDR3, the DNA is TGTGCCATCAGTTGGGGGCCAGGTCAAGAGACCCAGTACTTC. Its translation is CAISWGPGQETQYF.

This clone was recorded once. J is TRBJ2-7 and V is TRBV19; D unclear. The ends were cut back, 5 bases at V and 0 bases at J, with 17 bases in the middle. Germline-derived CDR1 and CDR2 are LNHDA and SQIVND (reference sequence). This CDR3 has 16 residues. The CDR3 nucleotides are TGTGCCAGTAGTTCCCTAGGCCGAGATACCTCCTACGAGCAGTACTTC. Amino acids: CASSSLGRDTSYEQYF.

The chain combines TRBV6-1 with TRBJ1-3; D is unclear. Per the germline V gene, CDR1 is MNHNS and CDR2 is SASEGT. The CDR3 length is 15 residues. Trimming took 6 bases from V and 0 from J, leaving 12 bases between them. CDR3 region: CASRPGPSSGNTIYF. DNA of the CDR3: TGTGCCAGCAGACCCGGACCCAGCTCTGGAAACACCATATATTTT.

This rearrangement joins TRBV28 to TRBJ1-1; TRBD1 aligns across 8 bases. Germline loops: CDR1 MDHEN, CDR2 SYDVKM. V shed 5 bases and J 5 bases; nucleotides not matched to a gene: 10. The CDR3 is made up of 15 amino acids. The chain's CDR3 is CASSGEWTGRTEAFF. For the CDR3, the DNA is TGTGCCAGCAGTGGCGAGTGGACAGGGAGGACTGAAGCTTTCTTT.

V gene TRBV18 combines with J gene TRBJ2-5; D not resolved. The germline gives CDR1 KGHSH, CDR2 LQKENI. Between the trimmed V and J ends, which lost 0 bases and 5 bases, there was a span of 4 bases. This CDR3 region has 12 residues. The CDR3 sequence: CASSPPGETQYF. The CDR3 DNA follows: TGTGCCAGCTCACCACCTGGTGAGACCCAGTACTTC.

The CDR3 loop reads CASSVDLLSRGQYF. The CDR3 nucleotides are TGTGCCAGCAGCGTAGACCTCCTCTCCCGGGGGCAGTACTTC. V is TRBV9 and J is TRBJ2-7, with a weak D call TRBD2 (5 bases). In germline, CDR1 is SGDLS, CDR2 YYNGEE. This CDR3 is built from 14 residues. V was pared by 0 bases and J by 9 bases, with 16 bases between.

The table lists this clone with a count of one. The rearrangement uses TRBV5-4 and TRBJ2-7; TRBD2 agrees at 8 bases. Germline trimming cut 5 bases from V and 0 bases from J; bases unmatched to any gene: 10. The CDR3 length is 16 residues. CDR1 is SGHNT and CDR2 is YYREEE in the germline V gene (reference sequence). As DNA, the CDR3 is TGTGCCAGCAGTTCTACTGGAGCGGGGGACTCCTACGAGCAGTACTTC. Its translation is CASSSTGAGDSYEQYF.

The genes are TRBV5-1 and TRBJ2-3; D possibly corresponds to TRBD1 (6 bases). CDR1 and CDR2 (germline): SGHRS, YFSETQ. This CDR3 region has 14 residues. Trimming stripped 6 bases from V and 0 bases from J, with 11 bases between. In nucleotides, the CDR3 is TGCGCCAGCACCCGGGACAAAAGCACAGATACGCAGTATTTT. Its translation: CASTRDKSTDTQYF.

The chain has TRBV5-8 and TRBJ2-2, with D possibly being TRBD1 (6 bases). CDR3 size: 15 residues. CDR1 is SGHTS, CDR2 YDEGEE, per germline. The V end lost 4 bases, the J end lost 7 bases, and 17 bases lay between the germline ends. CDR3 bases: TGTGCCAGCAGCCTCAGGGGACCGCCAATCGGGGAGCTGTTTTTT. It yields the protein CASSLRGPPIGELFF.

V is TRBV1 and J is TRBJ2-7; the DNA was not used to check the table's D call, TRBD2. TRBV1 is a recognized pseudogene. There are 17 residues in the CDR3. This CDR3 is CTSSQLTSGGSSYEQYF. In DNA, the CDR3 is TGCACCAGCAGCCAATTGACTAGCGGGGGGAGCTCCTACGAGCAGTACTTC.

The chain combines TRBV7-6 with TRBJ1-5, with D perhaps matching TRBD1 (5 bases). From germline, CDR1 is SGHVS and CDR2 FNYEAQ. CDR3 length: 15 residues. Trimming stripped 4 bases from V and 0 bases from J, with 10 bases between. DNA for the CDR3: TGTGCCAGCAGCTCGGGGACGGATAGCAATCAGCCCCAGCATTTT. This translates into CASSSGTDSNQPQHF. Full variable domain (rest looked up from reference TRBV7-6 and TRBJ1-5): GAGVSQSPRYKVTKRGQDVALRCDPISGHVSLYWYRQALGQGPEFLTYFNYEAQQDKSGLPNDRFSAERPEGSISTLTIQRTEQRDSAMYRCASSSGTDSNQPQHFGDGTRLSIL.

Judged by abundance, this clone is medium-sized. J is TRBJ1-4 and V is TRBV5-1, with D unclear. From germline, CDR1 is SGHRS and CDR2 YFSETQ. Trimming left V 2 bases short and J 4 bases short, with 12 bases between. This CDR3 has 15 residues. CDR3 coding DNA: TGCGCCAGCAGCTTCATGTCTGCCGGTAATGAAAAACTGTTTTTT. Residues: CASSFMSAGNEKLFF.

The chain uses TRBV18 and TRBJ2-1; 9 bases align to TRBD1. Germline assignment: CDR1 KGHSH and CDR2 LQKENI. The ends lost 1 base at V and 8 bases at J; junction bases unmatched: 3. The CDR3 is 14 amino acids. The CDR3 region is CASSPRDRAYEQFF. The CDR3 DNA follows: TGTGCCAGCTCACCACGGGACAGGGCCTATGAGCAGTTCTTC.

This clone showed up just a few times. V and J are TRBV6-5 and TRBJ1-1; D remains unclear. Germline V lookup: CDR1 MNHEY, CDR2 SVGAGI. The CDR3 runs to 14 residues. The germline V and J ends were trimmed by 5 bases and 1 base, with 11 bases remaining between them. This CDR3 reads CASSLSRTNTEAFF. Here the CDR3 DNA reads TGTGCCAGCAGTCTAAGCAGGACGAACACTGAAGCTTTCTTT.

V usage is TRBV7-3 and J usage is TRBJ2-1, with D possibly matching TRBD1 (6 bases). The CDR3 spans 13 residues. V was cut by 4 bases and J by 12 bases, with 16 bases left in between. Per the germline V gene, CDR1 is SGHTA and CDR2 is FQGTGA. The CDR3 DNA is TGTGCCAGCAGCTACGGACAGCCTGGGGGGCAGTTCTTC. This encodes CASSYGQPGGQFF.

This chain uses TRBV18 with TRBJ2-6; D is unresolved. The CDR3 is 15 residues long. Germline V gives CDR1 KGHSH, CDR2 LQKENI. The V end was cut by 1 base, the J end by 4 bases, with 8 bases between. The chain's CDR3 is CASSPLLSGANVLTF. The CDR3, as DNA: TGTGCCAGCTCACCACTTCTATCAGGGGCCAACGTCCTGACTTTC.